This TCR beta chain originates from a study of blood T cell repertoires in COVID-19. Study background: COVID-19 samples, acute and convalescent, were from the United States, Italy and Spain. The cDNA or gDNA used as material had been derived from T cells, B-cell-depleted T cells, or PBMCs.

Sequencing was performed with immunoSEQ multiplex PCR; in TCRdb, only in-frame clones are kept and a portion is missing. The table includes over 70,000 clones, approximately 80% detected once. Seattle enrolled patients during active infection and tracked them longitudinally. The germline V gene has CDR1 MDHEN and CDR2 SYDVKM. Trimming took off 1 base at V and 2 bases at J, with 12 bases between the two ends. The CDR3 has 15 residues. This TCR was sampled from a man between 65 and 80 years old with COVID-19, enrolled during active disease. Sample: peripheral blood. The chain links TRBV28 to TRBJ2-7; D is possibly TRBD1 (6 bases). The CDR3 region is CASSLLGGTAYEQYF. The CDR3 DNA sequence: TGTGCCAGCAGTTTATTAGGGGGAACCGCCTACGAGCAGTACTTC. The whole variable domain, filled in from reference TRBV28 and TRBJ2-7, reads DVKVTQSSRYLVKRTGEKVFLECVQDMDHENMFWYRQDPGLGLRLIYFSYDVKMKEKGDIPEGYSVSREKKERFSLILESASTNQTSMYLCASSLLGGTAYEQYFGPGTRLTVT.